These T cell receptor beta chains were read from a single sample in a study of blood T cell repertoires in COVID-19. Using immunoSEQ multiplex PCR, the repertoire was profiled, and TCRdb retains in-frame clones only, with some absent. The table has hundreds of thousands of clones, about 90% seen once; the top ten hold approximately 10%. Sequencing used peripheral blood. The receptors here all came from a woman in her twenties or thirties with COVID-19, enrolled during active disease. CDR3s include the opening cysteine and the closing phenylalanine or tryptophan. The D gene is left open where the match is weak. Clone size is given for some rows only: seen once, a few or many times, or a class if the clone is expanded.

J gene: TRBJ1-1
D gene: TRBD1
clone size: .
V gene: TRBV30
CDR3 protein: CAWSEGQVLTGAFF
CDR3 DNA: TGTGCCTGGAGTGAAGGACAGGTACTTACTGGCGCTTTCTTT

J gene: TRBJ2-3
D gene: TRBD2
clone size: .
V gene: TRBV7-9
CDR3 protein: CASSRGDSTDTQYF
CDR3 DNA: TGTGCCAGCAGCCGGGGGGACAGCACAGATACGCAGTATTTT

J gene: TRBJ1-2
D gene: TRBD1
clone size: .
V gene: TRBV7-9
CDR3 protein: CASSLVGQGAGGYTF
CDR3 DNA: TGTGCCAGCAGCTTAGTAGGACAGGGGGCAGGTGGCTACACCTTC

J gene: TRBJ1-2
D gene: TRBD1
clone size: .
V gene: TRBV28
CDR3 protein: CASTPGRGQNYGYTF
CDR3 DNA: TGTGCCAGCACTCCGGGTCGGGGACAGAACTATGGCTACACCTTC

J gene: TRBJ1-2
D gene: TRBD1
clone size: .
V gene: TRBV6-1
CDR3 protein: CASNPTGGRGYTF
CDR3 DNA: TGTGCCAGCAACCCGACAGGGGGGCGGGGCTACACCTTC

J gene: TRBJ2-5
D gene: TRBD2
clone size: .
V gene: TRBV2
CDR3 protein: CASIPGTSGILTQYF
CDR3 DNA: TGTGCCAGCATACCCGGGACTAGCGGGATCTTGACCCAGTACTTC

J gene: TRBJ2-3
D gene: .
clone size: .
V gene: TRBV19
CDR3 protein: CASSGSGTDTQYF
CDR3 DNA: TGTGCCAGTAGCGGAAGCGGCACAGATACGCAGTATTTT

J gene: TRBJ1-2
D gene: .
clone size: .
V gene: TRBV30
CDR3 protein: CAWTPGGQGYTF
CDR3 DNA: TGTGCCTGGACCCCAGGAGGTCAAGGCTACACCTTC

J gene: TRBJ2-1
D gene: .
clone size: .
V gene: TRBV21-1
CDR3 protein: CASSKTPWLAGADNEQFF
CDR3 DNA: TGTGCCAGCAGCAAAACCCCTTGGCTAGCGGGAGCGGACAATGAGCAGTTCTTC

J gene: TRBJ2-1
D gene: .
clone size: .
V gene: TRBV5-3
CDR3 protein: CARSLGRAFSSYNEQFF
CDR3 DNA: TGTGCCAGAAGCTTGGGGAGGGCCTTTAGCTCCTACAATGAGCAGTTCTTC

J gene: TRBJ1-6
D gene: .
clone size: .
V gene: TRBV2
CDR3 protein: CASRGTGLRTPLHF
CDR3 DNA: TGTGCCAGCAGGGGTACAGGGCTTAGAACACCCCTCCACTTT

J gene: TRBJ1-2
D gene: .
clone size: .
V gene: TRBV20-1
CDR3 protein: CSASPLQVPYYGYTF
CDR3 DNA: TGCAGTGCTAGTCCCCTACAGGTCCCCTACTATGGCTACACCTTC

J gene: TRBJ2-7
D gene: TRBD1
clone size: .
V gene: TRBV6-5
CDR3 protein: CASSFAGQATYEQYF
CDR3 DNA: TGTGCCAGCAGTTTTGCGGGACAGGCAACCTACGAGCAGTACTTC

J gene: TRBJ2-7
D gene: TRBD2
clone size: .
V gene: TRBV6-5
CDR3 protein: CASSYVRGGTSYEQYF
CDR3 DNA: TGTGCCAGCAGTTACGTTCGGGGGGGGACCTCCTACGAGCAGTACTTC

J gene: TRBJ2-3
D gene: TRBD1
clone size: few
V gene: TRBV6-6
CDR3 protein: CASSRTPGQGTDTQYF
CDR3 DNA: TGTGCCAGCAGTCGAACTCCGGGACAGGGCACAGATACGCAGTATTTT

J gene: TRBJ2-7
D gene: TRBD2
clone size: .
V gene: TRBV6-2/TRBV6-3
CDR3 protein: CASSYSPGLAATYEQYF
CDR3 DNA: TGTGCCAGCAGTTACTCGCCCGGACTAGCGGCAACCTACGAGCAGTACTTC

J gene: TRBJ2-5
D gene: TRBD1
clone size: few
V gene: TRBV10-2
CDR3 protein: CASSGGGETQYF
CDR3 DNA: TGCGCCAGCAGTGGAGGGGGCGAGACCCAGTACTTC

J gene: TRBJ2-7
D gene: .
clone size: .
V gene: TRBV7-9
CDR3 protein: CASSPTTAYEQYF
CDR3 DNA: TGTGCCAGCAGCCCCACGACAGCCTACGAGCAGTACTTC

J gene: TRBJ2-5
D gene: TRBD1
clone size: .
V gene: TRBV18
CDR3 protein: CASSPRQGYQETQYF
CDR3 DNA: TGTGCCAGCTCACCACGACAGGGGTACCAAGAGACCCAGTACTTC

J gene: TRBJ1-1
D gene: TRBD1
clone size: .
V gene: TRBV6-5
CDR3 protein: CASSHRGGTEAFF
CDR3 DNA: TGTGCCAGCAGTCACAGGGGCGGCACTGAAGCTTTCTTT

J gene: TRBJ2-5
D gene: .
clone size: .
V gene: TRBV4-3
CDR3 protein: CASSQETGFGETQYF
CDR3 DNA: TGCGCCAGCAGCCAAGAAACAGGGTTTGGGGAGACCCAGTACTTC

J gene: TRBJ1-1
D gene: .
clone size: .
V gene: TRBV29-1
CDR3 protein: CSVAALKKQAPEAFF
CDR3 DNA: TGCAGCGTTGCGGCCCTTAAGAAACAGGCCCCTGAAGCTTTCTTT

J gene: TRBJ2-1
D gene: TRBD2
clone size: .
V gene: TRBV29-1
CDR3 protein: CSVKAGGAPYNEQFF
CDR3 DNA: TGCAGCGTTAAAGCGGGAGGGGCCCCCTACAATGAGCAGTTCTTC

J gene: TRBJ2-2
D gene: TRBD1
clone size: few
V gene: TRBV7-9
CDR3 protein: CASSPDRVIGELFF
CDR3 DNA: TGTGCCAGCAGCCCAGACAGGGTCATCGGGGAGCTGTTTTTT

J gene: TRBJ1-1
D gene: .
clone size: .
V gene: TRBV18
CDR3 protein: CASSPSRGWGDTEAFF
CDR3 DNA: TGTGCCAGCTCACCGTCCAGAGGGTGGGGGGACACTGAAGCTTTCTTT

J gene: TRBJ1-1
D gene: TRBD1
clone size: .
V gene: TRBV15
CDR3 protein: CATSGLQGAEAFF
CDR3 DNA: TGTGCCACCAGCGGCTTACAGGGGGCTGAAGCTTTCTTT

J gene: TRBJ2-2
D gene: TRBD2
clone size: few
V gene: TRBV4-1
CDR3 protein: CASSTRTSGNTGELFF
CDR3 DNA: TGCGCCAGCAGCACCCGGACTAGCGGGAACACCGGGGAGCTGTTTTTT

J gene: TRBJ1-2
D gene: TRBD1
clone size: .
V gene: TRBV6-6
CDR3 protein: CASSYPGQGDVGYTF
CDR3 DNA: TGTGCCAGCAGTTACCCTGGACAGGGAGATGTTGGCTACACCTTC

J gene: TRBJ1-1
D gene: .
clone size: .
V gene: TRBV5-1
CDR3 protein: CASSLVGENTEAFF
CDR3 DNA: TGCGCCAGCAGCTTGGTCGGGGAGAACACTGAAGCTTTCTTT